Listed below are T cell receptor beta chains from one sample, sequenced in a study of graft-versus-host responses after intestinal transplantation. No antigen has been identified for these receptors. TCRdb's table, derived via immunoSEQ multiplex PCR, lists solely in-frame clones and lacks some. The data hold about 94,000 clones, with around nine tenths observed a single time. The specimen was unstimulated CD8+ T cells sorted from spleen or lymph node cells, collected before intestinal transplant. The receptors here all came from a human donor who received an intestinal transplant. CDR3s include the opening cysteine and the closing phenylalanine or tryptophan. D genes are given only for firm matches. The size of a clone is reported for some rows only, either as once, few or many, or as a class for expanded clones.

>NA|TRBJ1-1|NA|TRBV19
CASSIDLGETEAFF
TGTGCCAGTAGTATAGATCTTGGAGAAACTGAAGCTTTCTTT
>NA|TRBJ1-1|once|TRBV6-1
CAGRQFGNTEAFF
TGTGCCGGGCGACAATTTGGGAACACTGAAGCTTTCTTT
>NA|TRBJ2-1|NA|TRBV10-3
CAISELVGTGPYNEQFF
TGTGCCATCAGTGAACTGGTAGGGACTGGGCCCTACAATGAGCAGTTCTTC
>TRBD2|TRBJ2-7|NA|TRBV4-1
CASSHRTSYEYEQYF
TGCGCCAGCAGCCACCGGACTAGCTATGAATACGAGCAGTACTTC
>NA|TRBJ2-7|NA|TRBV19
CASSITAKSYEQYF
TGTGCCAGTAGTATTACAGCTAAGTCCTACGAGCAGTACTTC
>NA|TRBJ1-5|once|TRBV6-5
CASSYEGDSNQPQHF
TGTGCCAGCAGTTACGAGGGAGATAGCAATCAGCCCCAGCATTTT
>TRBD1|TRBJ2-2|few|TRBV5-6
CASSSRGPGELFF
TGTGCCAGCAGCTCCAGGGGGCCAGGGGAGCTGTTTTTT
>TRBD2|TRBJ2-7|NA|TRBV5-1
CASSPNSLAGGYEQYF
TGCGCCAGCAGCCCCAACTCACTAGCGGGAGGCTACGAGCAGTACTTC
>TRBD2|TRBJ2-5|NA|TRBV28
CASSFPSGRGEETQYF
TGTGCCAGCAGTTTCCCAAGCGGGAGGGGGGAAGAGACCCAGTACTTC
>NA|TRBJ1-1|once|TRBV28
CASSLGPNTEAFF
TGTGCCAGCAGTTTGGGCCCTAACACTGAAGCTTTCTTT
>NA|TRBJ1-2|NA|TRBV27
CASSPLGGPGYTF
TGTGCCAGCAGTCCCCTTGGAGGGCCCGGCTACACCTTC
>NA|TRBJ2-2|NA|TRBV10-1
CASSELLTGELFF
TGCGCCAGCAGTGAACTCCTCACCGGGGAGCTGTTTTTT
>TRBD1|TRBJ2-3|NA|TRBV4-1
CASTLEGGPTDTQYF
TGCGCCAGCACACTCGAAGGGGGCCCCACAGATACGCAGTATTTT
>NA|TRBJ2-7|NA|TRBV27
CASSNLRGGEQYF
TGTGCCAGCAGTAACCTACGAGGGGGAGAGCAGTACTTC
>TRBD2|TRBJ2-7|once|TRBV4-3
CASSQEMASGGAYEQYF
TGCGCCAGCAGCCAAGAAATGGCTAGCGGGGGGGCCTACGAGCAGTACTTC
>NA|TRBJ1-6|once|TRBV7-2
CASSLIGRINSPLHF
TGTGCCAGCAGCTTAATCGGGAGGATAAATTCACCCCTCCACTTT
>NA|TRBJ2-7|NA|TRBV4-1
CASSRTGDYEQYF
TGCGCCAGCAGCCGAACCGGGGACTACGAGCAGTACTTC
>TRBD1|TRBJ1-1|NA|TRBV5-4
CASSLGTGGNTEAFF
TGTGCCAGCAGCTTAGGGACAGGGGGCAACACTGAAGCTTTCTTT
>TRBD1|TRBJ2-2|once|TRBV5-1
CASSFPGTGNTGELFF
TGCGCCAGCAGCTTCCCCGGGACAGGGAACACCGGGGAGCTGTTTTTT
>NA|TRBJ2-7|NA|TRBV19
CASSPGSSYEQYF
TGTGCCAGTTCCCCGGGAAGCTCCTACGAGCAGTACTTC
>NA|TRBJ2-3|NA|TRBV27
CASSHLRGDTQYF
TGTGCCAGCAGCCATCTGAGGGGGGATACGCAGTATTTT
>TRBD2|TRBJ2-1|NA|TRBV6-5
CASTLTSGHNEQFF
TGTGCCAGCACGTTGACTAGCGGCCACAATGAGCAGTTCTTC
>TRBD1|TRBJ1-3|NA|TRBV9
CASSGETGDGNTIYF
TGTGCCAGCAGCGGAGAAACAGGGGATGGAAACACCATATATTTT
>TRBD2|TRBJ2-3|NA|TRBV5-1
CASSLLAEASTDTQYF
TGCGCCAGCAGCTTACTAGCGGAAGCTAGCACAGATACGCAGTATTTT
>NA|TRBJ2-3|NA|TRBV6-1
CASSDRPRGPDTQYF
TGTGCCAGCAGTGACCGGCCAAGAGGCCCAGATACGCAGTATTTT